One sample yielded the 13 T cell receptor beta chains listed below, sequenced in a study of T cells after somatic rescue of genetic block. TCRdb's copy holds only in-frame clones and misses some; the assay was immunoSEQ multiplex PCR. The table has tens of thousands of clones, around 89% seen once. Sequencing used peripheral blood mononuclear cells (PBMCs). The receptors were gathered from a woman between 18 and 30 years old.

This chain links TRBV6-5 with TRBJ1-5, with TRBD1 identical over 8 bases. CDR3 length: 14 residues. V lost 9 bases to trimming and J lost 5 bases; unmatched junction nucleotides: 9. CDR1 and CDR2 (germline): MNHEY, SVGAGI. The CDR3 DNA reads as TGTGCCAGTTCAGAGGGACAGGCCTATCAGCCCCAGCATTTT. Its translation is CASSEGQAYQPQHF.

CDR3 DNA: TGTGCCTGGAGTCGGCGGGGGGCCTACAATGAGCAGTTCTTC. It specifies CAWSRRGAYNEQFF. This chain connects TRBV30 to TRBJ2-1, with TRBD2 matching over 8 bases. The V gene end was trimmed by 2 bases and the J gene end by 2 bases; junction bases not matched to a gene: 2. Germline V gives CDR1 GTSNPN, CDR2 SVGIG (reference sequence). CDR3 length: 14 amino acids.

This sequence joins TRBV5-1 and TRBJ2-7; 7 nucleotides match TRBD1. CDR1 and CDR2 (germline): SGHRS, YFSETQ. V lost 0 bases, J lost 3 bases, and 3 bases stayed unmatched. The CDR3 consists of 14 residues. The CDR3 bases are TGCGCCAGCAGCTTGGGACAGGGTAGCTACGAGCAGTACTTC. This sequence encodes CASSLGQGSYEQYF.

The chain is built from TRBV19 and TRBJ2-2; D unresolved. Trimming cost V 5 bases and J 7 bases, with 5 bases left between them. The germline V gene encodes CDR1 LNHDA and CDR2 SQIVND (reference sequence). The CDR3 length is 11 residues. CDR3 loop: CASSRNGELFF. The CDR3 DNA follows: TGTGCCAGTAGTCGTAACGGGGAGCTGTTTTTT.

The chain employs TRBV11-1 and TRBJ1-1, with D uncertain. The V gene's germline CDR1 is SGHAT and CDR2 FQDESV (reference sequence). The V end lost 8 bases, the J end lost 3 bases, and 13 bases lay between the germline ends. CDR3 length equals 13 residues. CDR3 sequence: CASVLRLDTEAFF. As DNA, the CDR3 is TGTGCCAGCGTCCTCCGTTTGGACACTGAAGCTTTCTTT.

The gene calls are TRBV6-5 and TRBJ2-7, with 10 bases fitting TRBD2. After removal of 5 bases from V and 2 bases from J, the junction contained 6 bases not matched to a gene. This CDR3 has 15 amino acids. In germline, CDR1 is MNHEY, CDR2 SVGAGI. This chain's CDR3 is CASSRIAGGPYEQYF. The DNA for the CDR3 is TGTGCCAGCAGTCGGATAGCGGGAGGCCCCTACGAGCAGTACTTC.

This clone was detected a few times. V usage is TRBV28 and J usage is TRBJ1-1; no firm D call. This CDR3 has 11 amino acids. The germline V gene has CDR1 MDHEN and CDR2 SYDVKM. Trimming shortened V by 4 bases and J by 1 base, and 1 base separated the two germline ends. This CDR3 is CASSWNTEAFF. The DNA for the CDR3 is TGTGCCAGCAGTTGGAACACTGAAGCTTTCTTT. The complete variable domain, with remaining parts taken from reference TRBV28 and TRBJ1-1, reads DVKVTQSSRYLVKRTGEKVFLECVQDMDHENMFWYRQDPGLGLRLIYFSYDVKMKEKGDIPEGYSVSREKKERFSLILESASTNQTSMYLCASSWNTEAFFGQGTRLTVV.

The rearrangement links TRBV7-9 to TRBJ1-1; the D gene is possibly TRBD1 (6 bases). V was clipped by 1 base and J by 4 bases, with 16 bases between them. This CDR3 region has 16 residues. CDR1 SEHNR and CDR2 FQNEAQ come from the germline V gene (reference sequence). Here the CDR3 DNA reads TGTGCCAGCAGCTTAGGAGTTCAGGGGTCGGGCACTGAAGCTTTCTTT. This sequence encodes CASSLGVQGSGTEAFF.

The gene calls are TRBV30 and TRBJ1-4; D is unclear. Per the germline V gene, CDR1 is GTSNPN and CDR2 is SVGIG (reference sequence). V was shortened by 3 bases and J by 5 bases, with 16 bases between the two germline ends. The CDR3 spans 15 residues. Here the CDR3 reads CAWRTGSKRNEKLFF. The CDR3 DNA reads TGTGCCTGGAGGACGGGGTCAAAACGAAATGAAAAACTGTTTTTT.

This clone has only one observation. This sequence joins TRBV19 and TRBJ2-2; the D gene is possibly TRBD2 (5 bases). Deletions cut 5 bases from V and 6 bases from J, with 10 bases between. The germline V gene encodes CDR1 LNHDA and CDR2 SQIVND (reference sequence). The CDR3 is made up of 13 amino acids. CDR3 DNA: TGTGCCAGTAGTTCTCTCGGGGCCGGGGAGCTGTTTTTT. This gives the protein CASSSLGAGELFF.

CDR3 residues: CASSSGTGGSSTIYF. CDR3 nucleotide sequence: TGTGCCAGCAGCTCCGGGACAGGGGGGTCGAGCACCATATATTTT. The chain combines TRBV6-1 with TRBJ1-3; 11 positions match TRBD1. V shed 6 bases, J shed 9 bases, and the junction held 10 bases outside the gene matches. The CDR3 runs to 15 residues. CDR1 is MNHNS, CDR2 SASEGT, per germline.

As to this clone: Other DNA sequences of this sample code for an identical CDR3. V gene TRBV5-1 combines with J gene TRBJ2-1; D is ambiguous. The CDR3 consists of 12 residues. V lost 2 bases to trimming and J lost 3 bases, with 3 bases between them. CDR1 and CDR2 from the germline V gene are SGHRS and YFSETQ. This CDR3 reads CASSFNYNEQFF. CDR3 nucleotides: TGCGCCAGCAGCTTCAACTACAATGAGCAGTTCTTC.

This chain links TRBV30 with TRBJ2-2, with D perhaps matching TRBD1 (6 bases). The CDR3 has 15 residues. Germline CDR1 reads GTSNPN; CDR2 reads SVGIG (reference sequence). Trimming stripped 5 bases from V and 3 bases from J, with 16 bases between. This CDR3 is CAWGGGQKYTGELFF. As DNA, the CDR3 is TGTGCCTGGGGGGGCGGGCAGAAGTACACCGGGGAGCTGTTTTTT.